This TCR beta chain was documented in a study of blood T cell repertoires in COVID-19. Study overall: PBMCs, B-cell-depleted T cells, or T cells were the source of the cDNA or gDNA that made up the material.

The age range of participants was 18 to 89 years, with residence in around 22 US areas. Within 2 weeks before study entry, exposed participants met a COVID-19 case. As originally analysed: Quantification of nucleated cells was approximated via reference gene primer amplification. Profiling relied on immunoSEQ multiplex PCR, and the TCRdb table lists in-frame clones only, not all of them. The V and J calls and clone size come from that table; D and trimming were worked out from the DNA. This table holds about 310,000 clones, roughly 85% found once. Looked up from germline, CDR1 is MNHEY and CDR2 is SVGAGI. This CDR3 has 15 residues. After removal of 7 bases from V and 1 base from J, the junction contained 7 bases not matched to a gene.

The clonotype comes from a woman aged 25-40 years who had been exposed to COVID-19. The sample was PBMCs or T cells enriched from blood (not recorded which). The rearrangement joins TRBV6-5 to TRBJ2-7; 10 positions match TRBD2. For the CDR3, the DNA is TGTGCCAGCACCCTTAGCGGGGGGCAATCCTACGAGCAGTACTTC. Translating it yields CASTLSGGQSYEQYF.